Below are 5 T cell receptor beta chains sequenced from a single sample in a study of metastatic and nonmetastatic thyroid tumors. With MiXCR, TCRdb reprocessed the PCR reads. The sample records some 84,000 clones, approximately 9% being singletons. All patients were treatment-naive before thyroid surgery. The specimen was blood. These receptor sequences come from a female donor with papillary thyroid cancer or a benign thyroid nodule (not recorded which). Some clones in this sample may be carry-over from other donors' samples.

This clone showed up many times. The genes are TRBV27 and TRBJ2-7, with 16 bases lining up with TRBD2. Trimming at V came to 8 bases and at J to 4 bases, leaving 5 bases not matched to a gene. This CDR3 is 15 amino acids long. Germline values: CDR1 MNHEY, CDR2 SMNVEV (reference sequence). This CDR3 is CASWGLAGGQYEQYF. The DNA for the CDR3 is TGTGCCAGCTGGGGACTAGCGGGGGGGCAATACGAGCAGTACTTC.

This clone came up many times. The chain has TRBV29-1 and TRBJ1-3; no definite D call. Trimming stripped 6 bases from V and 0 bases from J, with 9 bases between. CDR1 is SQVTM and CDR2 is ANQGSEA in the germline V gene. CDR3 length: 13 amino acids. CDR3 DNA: TGCAGCGTCAACAGTAACTCTGGAAACACCATATATTTT. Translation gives CSVNSNSGNTIYF. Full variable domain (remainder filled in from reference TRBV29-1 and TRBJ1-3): SAVISQKPSRDICQRGTSLTIQCQVDSQVTMMFWYRQQPGQSLTLIATANQGSEATYESGFVIDKFPISRPNLTFSTLTVSNMSPEDSSIYLCSVNSNSGNTIYFGEGSWLTVV.

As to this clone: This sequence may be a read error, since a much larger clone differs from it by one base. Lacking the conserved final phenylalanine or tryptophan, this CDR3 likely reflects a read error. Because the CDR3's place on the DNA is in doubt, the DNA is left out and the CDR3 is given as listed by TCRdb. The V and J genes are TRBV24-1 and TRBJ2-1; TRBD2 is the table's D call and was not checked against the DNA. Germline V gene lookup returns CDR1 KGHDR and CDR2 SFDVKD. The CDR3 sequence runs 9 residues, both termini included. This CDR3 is CATSVLPFL.

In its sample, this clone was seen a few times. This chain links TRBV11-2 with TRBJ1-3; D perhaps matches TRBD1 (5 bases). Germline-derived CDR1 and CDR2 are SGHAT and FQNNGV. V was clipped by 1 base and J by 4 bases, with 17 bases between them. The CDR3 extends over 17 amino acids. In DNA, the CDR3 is TGTGCCAGCAGCTTAGGGGGAGTATTGGGACCCGGAAACACCATATATTTT. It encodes CASSLGGVLGPGNTIYF.

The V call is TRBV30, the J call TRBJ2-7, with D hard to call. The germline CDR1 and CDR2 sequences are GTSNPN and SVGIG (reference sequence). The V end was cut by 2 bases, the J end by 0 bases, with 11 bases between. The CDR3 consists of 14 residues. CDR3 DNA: TGTGCCTGGAGTCCAATTACCTTCTCCTACGAGCAGTACTTC. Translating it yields CAWSPITFSYEQYF.